The 12 T cell receptor beta chains below come from one sample, sequenced in a study of T cells in Graves' hyperthyroidism and ophthalmopathy. RNA transcripts gave rise to amplified TCR beta CDR3 regions. The primer set for the first-round RT-PCR of the TCR CDR3 was HTBI. TCRdb independently ran MiXCR on the multiplex PCR reads; one entry per CDR3 protein. The sample lists fewer than 450,000 distinct CDR3 sequences; over 11% were seen once. Sequenced sample: blood. These TCRs come from a man aged 45-65 years with Graves' ophthalmopathy.

The V and J genes are TRBV20-1 and TRBJ1-2, with D perhaps TRBD1 (5 bases). This CDR3 spans 13 amino acids. With 0 bases removed from V and 9 bases from J, the gap between germline ends came to 14 bases. CDR1 DFQATT and CDR2 SNEGSKA come from the germline V gene (reference sequence). CDR3 in amino acids: CSARESQGRSYTF. CDR3 DNA: TGCAGTGCTAGAGAGTCGCAGGGTAGGAGCTACACCTTC.

This clonotype was counted many times. J is TRBJ2-2 and V is TRBV20-1; perhaps TRBD2 as D (5 bases). Germline loops: CDR1 DFQATT, CDR2 SNEGSKA (reference sequence). The CDR3 has 14 amino acids. V was clipped by 1 base and J by 4 bases, with 10 bases between them. The CDR3 sequence: CSARGSSPTGELFF. CDR3 DNA sequence: TGCAGTGCTAGAGGATCTAGCCCCACCGGGGAGCTGTTTTTT.

As to this clonotype: Possible read error: a much larger clone is one base away. V and J are TRBV20-1 and TRBJ2-2; 9 bases are shared with TRBD1. This CDR3 has 15 amino acids. The ends lost 1 base at V and 6 bases at J; junction bases unmatched: 6. Germline V lookup: CDR1 DFQATT, CDR2 SNEGSKA (reference sequence). The CDR3 region is CSARGTGALAGELFF. CDR3 coding DNA: TGCAGTGCTAGAGGGACAGGGGCCTTGGCCGGGGAGCTGTTTTTT.

The rearrangement links TRBV15 to TRBJ2-2; TRBD2 aligns across 12 bases. Germline assignment: CDR1 LNHNV and CDR2 YYDKDF (reference sequence). The CDR3 runs 18 residues. V gave up 1 base and J gave up 2 bases; unmatched junction bases: 5. The CDR3 reads CATSRGGLAGLNTGELFF. CDR3 bases: TGTGCCACCAGCAGAGGGGGACTAGCGGGTTTAAACACCGGGGAGCTGTTTTTT. Variable domain in full (rest from reference TRBV15 and TRBJ2-2): DAMVIQNPRYQVTQFGKPVTLSCSQTLNHNVMYWYQQKSSQAPKLLFHYYDKDFNNEADTPDNFQSRRPNTSFCFLDIRSPGLGDTAMYLCATSRGGLAGLNTGELFFGEGSRLTVL.

Many counts were recorded for this clonotype. The chain couples TRBV30 to TRBJ1-2; 7 bases are shared with TRBD1. The CDR3 spans 13 residues. CDR1 and CDR2 from the germline V gene are GTSNPN and SVGIG (reference sequence). V lost 4 bases and J lost 8; bases outside the gene matches: 10. CDR3 in DNA: TGTGCCTGGAACAGAGGGGGCGCACGGGGCTACACCTTC. Translation gives CAWNRGGARGYTF.

Points on this clonotype: Germline is not matched at one junction end, which may reflect a read error. The chain uses TRBV5-1 and TRBJ2-3; 9 nucleotides match TRBD1. This CDR3 has 16 residues. Germline CDR1 SGHRS, CDR2 YFSETQ. The CDR3 region has the DNA TGTGCCAGCAGCATTCAACAGGGGGCCCTCACAGATACGCAGTATTTT. Amino acids: CASSIQQGALTDTQYF. The full variable domain, in which reference TRBV5-1 and TRBJ2-3 provide the parts outside the CDR3, is KAGVTQTPRYLIKTRGQQVTLSCSPISGHRSVSWYQQTPGQGLQFLFEYFSETQRNKGNFPGRFSGRQFSNSRSEMNVSTLELGDSALYLCASSIQQGALTDTQYFGPGTRLTVL.

V gene TRBV19 combines with J gene TRBJ2-5; D is perhaps TRBD2 (5 bases). The CDR3 covers 13 residues. The germline V gene encodes CDR1 LNHDA and CDR2 SQIVND (reference sequence). V dropped 6 bases and J dropped 3 bases, with 11 bases sitting between them. Here the CDR3 reads CASRKRGKETQYF. DNA of the CDR3: TGTGCCAGTAGGAAGAGAGGGAAAGAGACCCAGTACTTC.

This clonotype was observed at least ten times. One end of the junction is discordant with germline, which a read error may explain. The V and J genes are TRBV5-1 and TRBJ2-7; perhaps D is TRBD1 or TRBD2 (6 bases each). Germline CDR1 reads SGHRS; CDR2 reads YFSETQ. The CDR3 is 14 amino acids. CDR3 residues: CASSSTGGSYEQYF. The CDR3 nucleotides read TGTGCCAGCAGCTCAACCGGGGGCAGCTACGAGCAGTACTTC.

This clonotype has more than one count but fewer than ten. The rearrangement uses TRBV15 and TRBJ2-1; D call uncertain. Between the trimmed V and J ends, which lost 6 bases and 6 bases, there was a span of 15 bases. The CDR3 has 14 amino acids. Germline V gene lookup returns CDR1 LNHNV and CDR2 YYDKDF (reference sequence). The CDR3 spells CATSTDFSRNEQFF. The CDR3 region has the DNA TGTGCCACCAGTACAGACTTTTCACGCAATGAGCAGTTCTTC.

This clonotype was observed at least ten times. The J gene is TRBJ2-1, the V gene TRBV12-3 or TRBV12-4, with 12 nucleotides matching TRBD2. The CDR3 runs to 15 residues. V was clipped by 3 bases and J by 8 bases; unmatched bases: 5. CDR3 amino acids: CASSFPSGRADEQFF. The CDR3 DNA follows: TGTGCCAGCAGTTTCCCTAGCGGGAGGGCGGATGAGCAGTTCTTC.

This clonotype was counted between two and nine times. V is TRBV2 and J is TRBJ2-5, with D perhaps assigned TRBD1 or TRBD2 (5 bases each). Trimming took off 4 bases at V and 4 bases at J, with 19 bases between the two ends. Germline-derived CDR1 and CDR2 are SNHLY and FYNNEI. This CDR3 comprises 16 residues. The DNA of the CDR3 is TGTGCCAGCAGTGGGCAAGGGGACCATAAACGAGAGACCCAGTACTTC. It codes for CASSGQGDHKRETQYF.

This clonotype was detected ten times or more. This chain connects TRBV27 to TRBJ2-7; TRBD2 agrees at 8 bases. J lost 7 bases, V lost 5 bases, and 13 bases had no gene match. The germline V gene has CDR1 MNHEY and CDR2 SMNVEV (reference sequence). The length of the CDR3 is 15 residues. The CDR3 here is CASSITAGETREQYF. The CDR3 DNA reads as TGTGCCAGCAGTATAACAGCGGGAGAGACTCGTGAGCAGTACTTC.